Below, 8 T cell receptor beta chains from the same sample are listed, as sequenced in a study of shared clonotypes between healthy human individuals (dated by TCRdb to 2020 to 2022). Library method: the immunoSEQ multiplex PCR assay. This immuneACCESS table, as held by TCRdb, lists in-frame sequences with V and J called but not all clones. Of the missing ones, under half trace to an unresolved V gene in checked studies; the others have no known cause. The sample table lists 950,000 to 1,200,000 clones, 70% to 80% of them with a count of one. Roughly 0.9% of the sample is held by the ten biggest clonotypes. The material sequenced was memory CD4+ T cells from PBMCs. The cell subset or site label for this specimen denotes: CD45RA-negative fraction. The receptors stem from a man aged 18-30 years in good health. Some clones in this sample may be carry-over from other donors' samples.

The chain carries TRBV18 and TRBJ1-2; 12 bases map to TRBD1. CDR1 and CDR2 from the germline V gene are KGHSH and LQKENI. This CDR3 is 15 amino acids long. The J segment lost 6 bases and the V segment lost 3 bases, leaving 5 bases of the junction unmatched. CDR3 amino acids: CASSPPGQGAHGYTF. The CDR3 coding sequence is TGTGCCAGCTCACCCCCGGGACAGGGGGCTCATGGCTACACCTTC. Together with reference TRBV18 and TRBJ1-2, the CDR3 gives the full variable domain: NAGVMQNPRHLVRRRGQEARLRCSPMKGHSHVYWYRQLPEEGLKFMVYLQKENIIDESGMPKERFSAEFPKEGPSILRIQQVVRGDSAAYFCASSPPGQGAHGYTFGSGTRLTVV.

This clone was seen only once. Distinct nucleotide sequences in the sample also encode this CDR3. J is TRBJ2-5 and V is TRBV5-1; D is ambiguous. Germline lookup yields CDR1 SGHRS and CDR2 YFSETQ. Trimming removed 0 bases from V and 3 bases from J, with 9 bases in between. The CDR3 length is 14 residues. CDR3 loop: CASSLGRIEETQYF. In DNA, the CDR3 is TGCGCCAGCAGCTTGGGACGGATAGAAGAGACCCAGTACTTC.

As to this clone: Other DNA sequences within the sample encode an identical CDR3. V gene TRBV7-9 combines with J gene TRBJ2-5, with D possibly called TRBD1 or TRBD2 (5 bases each). This CDR3 has 13 residues. V gave up 1 base and J gave up 4 bases, with 7 bases separating them. The V gene's germline CDR1 is SEHNR and CDR2 FQNEAQ (reference sequence). CDR3: CASSLVGGETQYF. CDR3 coding DNA: TGTGCCAGCAGCTTAGTTGGGGGAGAGACCCAGTACTTC.

The rearrangement joins TRBV5-6 to TRBJ2-7, with no clear D. V shed 9 bases and J shed 6 bases, with 7 bases lying between them. Germline CDR1 SGHDT, CDR2 YYEEEE. The CDR3 runs 9 residues. The CDR3 here is CATDSEQYF. CDR3 DNA sequence: TGTGCCACGGATTCCGAGCAGTACTTC. The full variable domain, its missing parts supplied by reference TRBV5-6 and TRBJ2-7, is DAGVTQSPTHLIKTRGQQVTLRCSPKSGHDTVSWYQQALGQGPQFIFQYYEEEERQRGNFPDRFSGHQFPNYSSELNVNALLLGDSALYLCATDSEQYFGPGTRLTVT.

In the case of this clone: The same CDR3 arises from other DNA sequences in this sample as well. The V gene is TRBV5-1, the J gene TRBJ2-5; D uncertain. The ends were cut back, 3 bases at V and 5 bases at J, with 11 bases in the middle. This CDR3 is built from 13 residues. Germline CDR1 SGHRS, CDR2 YFSETQ. The CDR3 protein is CASSSGLGETQYF. CDR3 in DNA: TGCGCCAGCAGCTCCGGTTTAGGGGAGACCCAGTACTTC.

The chain links TRBV6-6 to TRBJ2-2; TRBD2 matches 8 bases. The CDR3 extends over 14 amino acids. Germline V gives CDR1 MNHNY, CDR2 SVGAGI (reference sequence). Trimming removed 5 bases from V and 6 bases from J; junction bases left unmatched: 5. The CDR3 DNA reads TGTGCCAGCAGTCTCGGACTAGCCTCCGGGGAGCTGTTTTTT. It translates to CASSLGLASGELFF.

The chain couples TRBV11-2 to TRBJ2-1; tentative D call: TRBD1 (6 bases). V gave up 3 bases and J gave up 6 bases, with 12 bases separating them. In germline, CDR1 is SGHAT, CDR2 FQNNGV. CDR3 length: 14 amino acids. The CDR3 reads CASSLKRDINEQFF. Here the CDR3 DNA reads TGTGCCAGCAGCTTGAAACGGGACATCAATGAGCAGTTCTTC.

The genes are TRBV2 and TRBJ2-5, with 7 bases that match TRBD1. This CDR3 is built from 12 residues. V lost 6 bases, J lost 3 bases, and 1 base stayed unmatched. Looked up from germline, CDR1 is SNHLY and CDR2 is FYNNEI. CDR3 sequence reads: CASRTGKETQYF. The CDR3 DNA follows: TGTGCCAGCAGGACAGGGAAAGAGACCCAGTACTTC.